This record looks at one T cell receptor (beta chain) sequence and its context. These data originate in a study of T cell changes during pregnancy in multiple sclerosis. The V segment lost 6 bases and the J segment 13 bases; nucleotides outside the gene matches: 13. CDR3 length: 15 amino acids. Germline CDR1 KGHSH, CDR2 LQKENI. TCRdb keeps only in-frame clones here, not all; method: immunoSEQ multiplex PCR. The sample holds about 80,000 clones, approximately 92% seen once. The gene calls are TRBV18 and TRBJ2-1; the match to TRBD2 covers 12 bases. This receptor was taken from a female donor with multiple sclerosis, enrolled in a pregnancy study. The sequencing used CD4+ T cells from peripheral blood mononuclear cells, collected before pregnancy. This CDR3 is CASSPGLAGPTSQFF. The CDR3 coding sequence is TGTGCCAGCTCCCCCGGACTAGCGGGGCCCACTTCCCAGTTCTTC.